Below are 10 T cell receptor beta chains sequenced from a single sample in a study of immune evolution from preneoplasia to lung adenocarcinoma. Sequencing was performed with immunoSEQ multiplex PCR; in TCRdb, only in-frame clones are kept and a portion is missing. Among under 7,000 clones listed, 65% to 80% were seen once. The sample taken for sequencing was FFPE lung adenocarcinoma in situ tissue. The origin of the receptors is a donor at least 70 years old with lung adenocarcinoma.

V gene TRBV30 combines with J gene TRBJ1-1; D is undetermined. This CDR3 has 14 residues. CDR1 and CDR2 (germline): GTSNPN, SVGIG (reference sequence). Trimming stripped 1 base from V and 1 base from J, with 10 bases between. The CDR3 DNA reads TGTGCCTGGAGTGCGGACGCCGGGAACACTGAAGCTTTCTTT. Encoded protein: CAWSADAGNTEAFF. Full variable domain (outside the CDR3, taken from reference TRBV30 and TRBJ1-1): SQTIHQWPATLVQPVGSPLSLECTVEGTSNPNLYWYRQAAGRGLQLLFYSVGIGQISSEVPQNLSASRPQDRQFILSSKKLLLSDSGFYLCAWSADAGNTEAFFGQGTRLTVV.

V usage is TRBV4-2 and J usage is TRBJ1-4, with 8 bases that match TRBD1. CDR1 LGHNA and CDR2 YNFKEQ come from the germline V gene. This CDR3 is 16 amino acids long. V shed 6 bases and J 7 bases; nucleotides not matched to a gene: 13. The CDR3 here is CASRRTGGGAGEKLFF. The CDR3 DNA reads TGTGCCAGCAGGCGCACAGGGGGGGGCGCGGGTGAAAAACTGTTTTTT.

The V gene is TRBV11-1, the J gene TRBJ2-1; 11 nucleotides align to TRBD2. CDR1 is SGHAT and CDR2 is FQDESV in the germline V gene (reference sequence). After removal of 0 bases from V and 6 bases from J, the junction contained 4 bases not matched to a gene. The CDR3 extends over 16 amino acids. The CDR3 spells CASSLALAGGRNEQFF. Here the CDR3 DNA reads TGTGCCAGCAGCTTAGCCCTAGCGGGAGGCCGCAATGAGCAGTTCTTC.

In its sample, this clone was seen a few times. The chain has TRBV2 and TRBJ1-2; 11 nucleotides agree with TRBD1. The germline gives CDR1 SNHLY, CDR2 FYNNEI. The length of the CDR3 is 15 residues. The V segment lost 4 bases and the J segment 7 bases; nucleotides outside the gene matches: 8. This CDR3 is CASSAGTGGTLGYTF. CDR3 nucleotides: TGTGCCAGCAGTGCCGGGACAGGGGGGACTCTTGGCTACACCTTC.

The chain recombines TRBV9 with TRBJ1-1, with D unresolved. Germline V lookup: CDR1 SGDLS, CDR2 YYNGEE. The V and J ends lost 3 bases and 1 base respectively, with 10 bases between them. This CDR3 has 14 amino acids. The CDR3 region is CASSAASGNTEAFF. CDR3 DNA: TGTGCCAGCAGCGCTGCCTCGGGGAACACTGAAGCTTTCTTT.

The CDR3 sequence: CASRPAVGTGYEQYF. The DNA for the CDR3 is TGCGCCAGCAGGCCCGCCGTGGGGACGGGCTACGAGCAGTACTTC. J is TRBJ2-7 and V is TRBV5-1; D could derive from TRBD1 or TRBD2 (5 bases each). V gave up 5 bases and J gave up 3 bases, with 18 bases separating them. From germline, CDR1 is SGHRS and CDR2 YFSETQ. The CDR3 runs 15 residues.

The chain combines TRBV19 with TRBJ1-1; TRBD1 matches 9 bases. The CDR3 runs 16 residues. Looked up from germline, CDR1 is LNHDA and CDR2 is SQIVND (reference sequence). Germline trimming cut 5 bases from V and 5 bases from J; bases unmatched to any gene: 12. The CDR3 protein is CASSLAGTGKETEAFF. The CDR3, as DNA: TGTGCCAGTAGTTTGGCCGGGACAGGGAAAGAGACTGAAGCTTTCTTT.

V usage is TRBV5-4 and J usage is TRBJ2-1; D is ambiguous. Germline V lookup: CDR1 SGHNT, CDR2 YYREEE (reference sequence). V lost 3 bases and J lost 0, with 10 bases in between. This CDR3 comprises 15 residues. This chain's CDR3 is CASSSTRHSYNEQFF. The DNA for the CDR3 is TGTGCCAGCAGCTCGACCCGACACTCCTACAATGAGCAGTTCTTC.

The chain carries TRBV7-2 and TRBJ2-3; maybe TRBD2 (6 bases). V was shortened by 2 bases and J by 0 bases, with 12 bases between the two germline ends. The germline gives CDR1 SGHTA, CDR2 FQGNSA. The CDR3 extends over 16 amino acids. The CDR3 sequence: CASSLLGGDSTDTQYF. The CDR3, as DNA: TGTGCCAGCAGCTTACTCGGAGGGGACAGCACAGATACGCAGTATTTT.

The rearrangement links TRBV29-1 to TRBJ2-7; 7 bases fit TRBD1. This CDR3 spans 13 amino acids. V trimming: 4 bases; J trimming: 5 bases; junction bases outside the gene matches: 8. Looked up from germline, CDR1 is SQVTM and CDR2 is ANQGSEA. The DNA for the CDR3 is TGCAGCGTTGTAGGAACAGGGGTGCACGAGCAGTACTTC. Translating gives CSVVGTGVHEQYF.